This TCR beta chain was found in a study of molecular identifiers for immune sequencing clone quantification. This clonotype was counted ten times or more. TCRdb itself ran the PCR reads through MiXCR, one entry per CDR3 protein. The data hold roughly 630,000 distinct CDR3 sequences, with roughly 25% observed a single time. The germline gives CDR1 LGHNT, CDR2 FRNRAP. The CDR3 has 17 residues. The V and J ends lost 3 bases and 4 bases respectively, with 21 bases between them. The receptor was derived from a human donor in good health. Some libraries in this study had Jurkat cell RNA spiked in. The sequenced sample consisted of naive CD8+ T cells from blood, with Jurkat cell RNA spiked in. As to subset: FACS-sorted CD8+CD4-CCR7+CD45RA+ naive T cells. The chain links TRBV12-5 to TRBJ1-1; no reliable D call. The CDR3 DNA sequence: TGTGCTAGTGGTTTCAGCCCCGTTGAAGGGCGAATCACTGAAGCTTTCTTT. Amino acid sequence: CASGFSPVEGRITEAFF.